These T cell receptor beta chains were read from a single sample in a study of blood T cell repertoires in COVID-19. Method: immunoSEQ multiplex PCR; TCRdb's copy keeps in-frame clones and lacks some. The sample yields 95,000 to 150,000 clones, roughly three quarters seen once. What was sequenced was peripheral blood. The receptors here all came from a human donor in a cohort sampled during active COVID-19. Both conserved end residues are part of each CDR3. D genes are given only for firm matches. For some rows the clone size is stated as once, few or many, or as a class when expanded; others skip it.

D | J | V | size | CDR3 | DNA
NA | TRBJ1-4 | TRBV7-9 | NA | CASSRPNTEPREKLFF | TGTGCCAGCAGCCGTCCCAACACGGAGCCTAGAGAAAAACTGTTTTTT
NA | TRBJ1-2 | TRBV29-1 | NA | CSVVADTLFGYTF | TGCAGCGTTGTCGCGGATACGCTATTCGGCTACACCTTC
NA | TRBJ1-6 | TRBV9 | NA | CASSVGQGWNSPLHF | TGTGCCAGCAGCGTAGGGCAGGGTTGGAATTCACCCCTCCACTTT
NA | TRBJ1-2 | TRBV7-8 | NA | CASSFRATGIYGYTF | TGTGCCAGCAGCTTCCGGGCAACGGGGATCTATGGCTACACCTTC
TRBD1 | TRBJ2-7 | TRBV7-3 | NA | CASSYKPGQPTDEQYF | TGTGCCAGCAGCTACAAGCCGGGACAGCCAACTGACGAGCAGTACTTC
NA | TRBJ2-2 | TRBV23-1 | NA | CASSQQGRRGTGELFF | TGCGCCAGCAGTCAGCAAGGACGGCGGGGCACCGGGGAGCTGTTTTTT
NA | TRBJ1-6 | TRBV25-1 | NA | CASSEPDRRNSPLHF | TGTGCCAGCAGTGAACCCGACAGGAGGAATTCACCCCTCCACTTT
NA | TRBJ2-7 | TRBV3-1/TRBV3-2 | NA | CASSQNIDSRYEQYF | TGTGCCAGCAGCCAAAATATTGACAGTCGCTACGAGCAGTACTTC
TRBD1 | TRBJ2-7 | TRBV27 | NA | CASSFPGQGGYEQYF | TGTGCCAGCAGTTTCCCCGGACAGGGGGGATACGAGCAGTACTTC
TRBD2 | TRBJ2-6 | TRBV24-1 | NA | CATSDLTSGSGNSSGANVLTF | TGTGCCACCAGTGATTTGACTAGCGGGAGTGGGAATAGCTCTGGGGCCAACGTCCTGACTTTC
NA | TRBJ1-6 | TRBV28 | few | CASSQDRTNSPLHF | TGTGCCAGCAGTCAAGACAGGACCAATTCACCCCTCCACTTT
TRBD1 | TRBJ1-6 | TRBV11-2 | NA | CASSLRQGGSSYNSPLHF | TGTGCCAGCAGCTTAAGACAGGGGGGGAGCTCCTATAATTCACCCCTCCACTTT
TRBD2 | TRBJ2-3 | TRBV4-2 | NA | CASSPQTTGTSGTSPDTQYF | TGTGCCAGCAGCCCCCAAACAACCGGGACTAGCGGGACTTCCCCAGATACGCAGTATTTT
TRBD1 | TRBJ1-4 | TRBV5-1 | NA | CASSLGQGNEKLFF | TGCGCCAGCAGCTTGGGACAGGGGAATGAAAAACTGTTTTTT
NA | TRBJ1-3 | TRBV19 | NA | CASSIGLAGPSGNTIYF | TGTGCCAGTAGTATAGGGCTCGCGGGACCCTCTGGAAACACCATATATTTT
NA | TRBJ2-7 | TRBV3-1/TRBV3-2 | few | CASSQERDSVVPYEQYF | TGTGCCAGCAGCCAAGAGAGGGACTCCGTTGTTCCCTACGAGCAGTACTTC
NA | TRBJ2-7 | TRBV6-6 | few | CASSPASGFSYEQYF | TGTGCCAGCAGCCCAGCCAGCGGGTTCTCCTACGAGCAGTACTTC
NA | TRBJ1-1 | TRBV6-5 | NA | CASRGAMNTEAFF | TGTGCCAGCAGGGGAGCCATGAACACTGAAGCTTTCTTT
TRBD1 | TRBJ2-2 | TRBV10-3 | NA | CAISPGQGSAGELFF | TGTGCCATCAGCCCGGGACAGGGTTCCGCCGGGGAGCTGTTTTTT
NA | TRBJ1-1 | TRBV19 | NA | CATEGRGDRLGSTEAFF | TGTGCCACCGAAGGGAGGGGCGACAGGCTGGGGAGCACTGAAGCTTTCTTT
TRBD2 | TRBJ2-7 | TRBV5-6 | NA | CASTLSGTNYEQYF | TGTGCCAGCACCCTCTCCGGGACTAACTACGAGCAGTACTTC
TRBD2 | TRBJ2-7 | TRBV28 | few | CASSLGGRLEQYF | TGTGCCAGCAGTTTAGGCGGGAGATTAGAGCAGTACTTC
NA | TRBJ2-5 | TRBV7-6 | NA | CASSLEKGGETQYF | TGTGCCAGCAGCTTAGAGAAGGGGGGGGAGACCCAGTACTTC